This T cell receptor beta chain was identified during a study of shared clonotypes between healthy human individuals. Looking at the study overall: Each donor contributed plates that comprised three CD4 naive, three CD4 memory, two CD8 naive and one CD8 memory. Study outcomes and limitations: The authors expected sequencing depth to affect clonotype sharing among donors.

Replicate sorted-subset PCRs were loaded with roughly 200 ng DNA, about 30,000 T cell genomes. The protocol was immunoSEQ multiplex PCR, while the TCRdb copy is restricted to in-frame clones and leaves out a portion. There are some 680,000 clones in the sample; around 73% occur only once, and more than 1.5% lies in the top ten. CD4+ cell separation produced CD45RA+ naive and CD45RA-negative memory subsets. As for this clone: What it recognizes is unknown.

The CDR3 loop spans 19 amino acids. The germline CDR1 and CDR2 sequences are MNHEY and SMNVEV (reference sequence). J was trimmed by 0 bases and V by 5 bases; bases with no gene match: 10. The chain recombines TRBV27 with TRBJ2-6; 10 nucleotides agree with TRBD2. The TCR originated in a woman aged 25 to 39 in good health. Material for sequencing was memory CD4+ T cells sorted from blood. The subset here: CD45RA-negative fraction. CDR3 in amino acids: CASSASGTSAISGANVLTF. The CDR3 nucleotides read TGTGCCAGCAGTGCGTCCGGGACTAGCGCCATCTCTGGGGCCAACGTCCTGACTTTC.